This T cell receptor (beta chain) was found in a study of cytotoxic CD8 clonotypes in ibrutinib-treated CLL. Overall study: Responses comprised 24 partial and 2 complete; at median approximately 68 months, approximately 14 remained remitted and about twelve progressed.

Study findings and constraints: An increase in clonality occurred at ibrutinib response, followed by a return toward baseline at progression.

V was shortened by 5 bases and J by 8 bases, with 20 bases between the two germline ends. The CDR3 sequence is 15 residues long. Per germline, CDR1 SGHTA and CDR2 FQGNSA. Clones were sequenced by immunoSEQ multiplex PCR, and TCRdb holds only the in-frame ones, with some missing. The sample lists 140,000 to 150,000 clones, 70% to 80% occurring once. Worth noting for this clone: The antigen remains undetermined.

The clonotype comes from a human donor with chronic lymphocytic leukemia. The sample was PBMCs, taken after 24 months of ibrutinib treatment. V and J are TRBV7-2 and TRBJ2-3; possibly TRBD1 or TRBD2 for D (6 bases each). The chain's CDR3 is CASSPPGAPVATQYF. CDR3 DNA sequence: TGTGCCAGCAGCCCCCCGGGGGCCCCAGTCGCTACGCAGTATTTT. Combining the CDR3 with reference TRBV7-2 and TRBJ2-3 gives the whole variable domain GAGVSQSPSNKVTEKGKDVELRCDPISGHTALYWYRQSLGQGLEFLIYFQGNSAPDKSGLPSDRFSAERTGGSVSTLTIQRTQQEDSAVYLCASSPPGAPVATQYFGPGTRLTVL.